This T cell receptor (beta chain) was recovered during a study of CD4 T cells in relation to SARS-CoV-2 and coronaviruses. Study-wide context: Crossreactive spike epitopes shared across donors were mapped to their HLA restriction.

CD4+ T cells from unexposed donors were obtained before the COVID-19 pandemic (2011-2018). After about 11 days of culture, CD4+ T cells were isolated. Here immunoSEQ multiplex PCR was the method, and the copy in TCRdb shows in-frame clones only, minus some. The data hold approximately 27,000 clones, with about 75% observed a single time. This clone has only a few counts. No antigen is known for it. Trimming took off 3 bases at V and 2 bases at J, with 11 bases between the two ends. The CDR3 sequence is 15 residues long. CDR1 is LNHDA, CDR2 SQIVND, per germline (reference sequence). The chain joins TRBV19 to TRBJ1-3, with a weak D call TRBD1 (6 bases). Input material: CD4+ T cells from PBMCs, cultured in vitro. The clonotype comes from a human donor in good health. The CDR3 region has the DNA TGTGCCAGTAGTATGGACAGTCAAGCTGGAAACACCATATATTTT. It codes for CASSMDSQAGNTIYF.